Shown below are 28 T cell receptor beta chains from a single sample sequenced in a study of OX40 agonist ivuxolimab in advanced cancers. Clones were read by immunoSEQ multiplex PCR, and TCRdb kept only the in-frame ones, dropping some. The sample holds some 60,000 clones, 86% seen once. The source material was CD4+ or CD8+ T cells sorted from blood, sampled in a trial of the OX40 agonist ivuxolimab. The receptors shown here come from an adult with an advanced solid tumor such as melanoma, head and neck, liver or kidney cancer.

The V gene is TRBV5-1, the J gene TRBJ1-4; 11 bases align to TRBD1. The CDR3 is 15 residues long. The J segment lost 7 bases and the V segment lost 5 bases, leaving 7 bases of the junction unmatched. Germline V gives CDR1 SGHRS, CDR2 YFSETQ. The CDR3 sequence is CASRNFGTGGEKLFF. CDR3 coding DNA: TGCGCCAGCAGGAACTTCGGGACAGGGGGTGAAAAACTGTTTTTT.

This clone appeared a single time. This chain uses TRBV2 with TRBJ2-6; D is unresolved. Germline V gene lookup returns CDR1 SNHLY and CDR2 FYNNEI. V lost 7 bases and J lost 0, with 13 bases in between. This CDR3 region has 16 residues. In DNA form, the CDR3 reads TGTGCCAGCACGGCCCGACGGAGCTCTGGGGCCAACGTCCTGACTTTC. It encodes CASTARRSSGANVLTF.

As to this clone: The sample holds other DNA sequences that translate to the same CDR3. This chain links TRBV7-2 with TRBJ2-7, with 9 bases identical to TRBD1. Unmatched junction bases numbered 7, after V lost 4 bases and J lost 3 bases. The CDR3 is 15 amino acids. CDR1 and CDR2 (germline): SGHTA, FQGNSA. CDR3 loop: CASSSPDRGSYEQYF. For the CDR3, the DNA is TGTGCCAGCAGCTCACCCGACAGGGGGAGCTACGAGCAGTACTTC.

The V and J genes are TRBV6-5 and TRBJ1-6; 8 nucleotides align to TRBD1. Germline CDR1 reads MNHEY; CDR2 reads SVGAGI. Trimming at V came to 4 bases and at J to 9 bases, leaving 8 bases not matched to a gene. The CDR3 is made up of 15 amino acids. CDR3 protein: CASSSQGAGGSPLHF. CDR3 in DNA: TGTGCCAGCAGTTCCCAGGGGGCCGGTGGTTCACCCCTCCACTTT.

The rearrangement uses TRBV9 and TRBJ1-2, with 7 bases fitting TRBD1. The germline gives CDR1 SGDLS, CDR2 YYNGEE. Trimming took 0 bases from V and 2 from J; bases not matched to a gene: 4. The CDR3 spans 15 residues. The CDR3 is CASSVGRGQNYGYTF. CDR3 bases: TGTGCCAGCAGCGTAGGTCGGGGACAGAACTATGGCTACACCTTC.

The V gene is TRBV5-4, the J gene TRBJ1-2, with D possibly TRBD1 on 5 matching bases. V lost 4 bases to trimming and J lost 2 bases, with 9 bases between them. The CDR3 sequence is 13 residues long. In germline, CDR1 is SGHNT, CDR2 YYREEE (reference sequence). CDR3 nucleotide sequence: TGTGCCAGCAGCAGACAGAAGAACTATGGCTACACCTTC. Amino acids: CASSRQKNYGYTF.

The sample holds one count of this clone. The chain joins TRBV7-9 to TRBJ1-1, with D unclear. Trimming left V 4 bases short and J 1 base short, with 7 bases between. CDR3 length equals 13 residues. The germline V gene encodes CDR1 SEHNR and CDR2 FQNEAQ (reference sequence). The CDR3 bases are TGTGCCAGCAGCTCGCTCCAGAACACTGAAGCTTTCTTT. Translated, it gives CASSSLQNTEAFF.

The chain recombines TRBV30 with TRBJ1-1; no clear D gene. CDR3 length: 13 residues. Germline V CDR1 and CDR2: GTSNPN, SVGIG (reference sequence). Trimming pared 4 bases from V and 1 base from J, leaving 10 bases between. In DNA, the CDR3 is TGTGCCTGGATAGGGCAGACGAACACTGAAGCTTTCTTT. Its translation is CAWIGQTNTEAFF.

The chain is built from TRBV10-3 and TRBJ1-1; D call uncertain. The CDR3 is 11 amino acids. Germline CDR1 reads ENHRY; CDR2 reads SYGVKD. Between the trimmed V and J ends, which lost 10 bases and 8 bases, there was a span of 14 bases. The CDR3 bases are TGTGCCACTACTGTCGGTGACGAAGCTTTCTTT. Protein product: CATTVGDEAFF.

The chain couples TRBV6-1 to TRBJ2-5; D may be TRBD1 (6 bases). V lost 6 bases to trimming and J lost 0 bases, with 14 bases between them. Germline assignment: CDR1 MNHNS and CDR2 SASEGT. This CDR3 is 15 amino acids long. Here the CDR3 DNA reads TGTGCCAGCAGCCCCGACAGGCGCAACCAAGAGACCCAGTACTTC. It encodes CASSPDRRNQETQYF.

The V gene is TRBV18, the J gene TRBJ2-1, with 10 positions matching TRBD1. The CDR3 is made up of 14 amino acids. Trimming removed 6 bases from V and 6 bases from J; junction bases left unmatched: 5. Per the germline V gene, CDR1 is KGHSH and CDR2 is LQKENI. Here the CDR3 reads CASSPGTGVNEQFF. CDR3 DNA sequence: TGTGCCAGCTCTCCCGGGACAGGGGTCAATGAGCAGTTCTTC.

This clone was counted a single time. The genes are TRBV28 and TRBJ1-1; TRBD1 matches at 8 bases. Germline trimming cut 3 bases from V and 3 bases from J; bases unmatched to any gene: 9. Looked up from germline, CDR1 is MDHEN and CDR2 is SYDVKM. CDR3 size: 16 residues. In DNA form, the CDR3 reads TGTGCCAGCAGTTTGTTAACCAGGGGGCAAGACACTGAAGCTTTCTTT. As protein: CASSLLTRGQDTEAFF.

The chain carries TRBV9 and TRBJ2-3, with 7 bases fitting TRBD1. From germline, CDR1 is SGDLS and CDR2 YYNGEE. Trimming at V came to 2 bases and at J to 2 bases, leaving 5 bases not matched to a gene. This CDR3 is 15 amino acids long. The CDR3 DNA follows: TGTGCCAGCAGCGTGGGACAGCCTATCACAGATACGCAGTATTTT. This encodes CASSVGQPITDTQYF. The full variable domain, completed using reference TRBV9 and TRBJ2-3, is DSGVTQTPKHLITATGQRVTLRCSPRSGDLSVYWYQQSLDQGLQFLIQYYNGEERAKGNILERFSAQQFPDLHSELNLSSLELGDSALYFCASSVGQPITDTQYFGPGTRLTVL.

This clone was observed a few times. V and J are TRBV28 and TRBJ1-2; TRBD1 agrees at 7 bases. Germline V gene lookup returns CDR1 MDHEN and CDR2 SYDVKM. Trimming at V came to 4 bases and at J to 6 bases, leaving 5 bases not matched to a gene. The CDR3 loop spans 13 amino acids. CDR3 sequence: CASSSPTGNGYTF. CDR3 DNA sequence: TGTGCCAGCAGTTCACCGACAGGGAATGGCTACACCTTC.

V usage is TRBV6-6 and J usage is TRBJ1-2; D call uncertain. CDR3 length equals 14 residues. V was trimmed by 0 bases and J by 2 bases, leaving 7 bases between them. The germline V gene has CDR1 MNHNY and CDR2 SVGAGI (reference sequence). This CDR3 reads CASSYSGRNYGYTF. CDR3 sequence (DNA): TGTGCCAGCAGTTACTCAGGCAGGAACTATGGCTACACCTTC.

In this sample, this clone turned up a few times. This sequence joins TRBV11-1 and TRBJ2-1, with TRBD2 matching 8 bases. Germline V CDR1 and CDR2: SGHAT, FQDESV (reference sequence). The CDR3 extends over 15 amino acids. V lost 5 bases, J lost 1 base, and 4 bases stayed unmatched. In nucleotides, the CDR3 is TGTGCCAGCAGCGACGGGGGGGGTTCCTACAATGAGCAGTTCTTC. It specifies CASSDGGGSYNEQFF.

This chain connects TRBV6-1 to TRBJ2-3; TRBD1 is a possible D gene (5 bases). The V end lost 7 bases, the J end lost 2 bases, and 16 bases lay between the germline ends. CDR1 and CDR2 from the germline V gene are MNHNS and SASEGT. This CDR3 is 15 amino acids long. CDR3 region: CASTTGHSFTDTQYF. The CDR3 nucleotides are TGTGCCAGCACTACCGGACACTCTTTCACAGATACGCAGTATTTT.

This clone was recorded only once. The chain has TRBV6-1 and TRBJ1-2; D may be TRBD1 (5 bases). Trimming pared 7 bases from V and 2 bases from J, leaving 11 bases between. The CDR3 extends over 13 amino acids. Germline V gene lookup returns CDR1 MNHNS and CDR2 SASEGT. The CDR3 sequence: CASTSGHNYGYTF. The CDR3 DNA is TGTGCCAGCACCTCTGGACACAACTATGGCTACACCTTC.

The CDR3 coding sequence is TGTGCCAGCAGCTCGGGAGCAGGGGGCGCCCATGGCTACACCTTC. This sequence encodes CASSSGAGGAHGYTF. The V call is TRBV7-2, the J call TRBJ1-2; 8 bases agree with TRBD1. CDR3 length equals 15 residues. CDR1 SGHTA and CDR2 FQGNSA come from the germline V gene. The trim removed 4 bases at V and 6 bases at J, leaving 10 bases unmatched.

The gene calls are TRBV7-2 and TRBJ2-5; D is perhaps TRBD1 (6 bases). The CDR3 totals 14 residues. V gave up 5 bases and J gave up 5 bases, with 15 bases separating them. Germline V gives CDR1 SGHTA, CDR2 FQGNSA. The CDR3 sequence: CASSPLNREETQYF. CDR3 DNA: TGTGCCAGCAGCCCCCTAAACAGGGAGGAGACCCAGTACTTC.

The V call is TRBV29-1, the J call TRBJ2-7, with 11 positions matching TRBD1. CDR1 and CDR2 from the germline V gene are SQVTM and ANQGSEA. This CDR3 spans 14 amino acids. J gave up 4 bases and V 4 bases, and 6 bases lay outside the gene matches. CDR3 residues: CSVVGGQGAYEQYF. CDR3 in DNA: TGCAGCGTTGTGGGTGGACAGGGGGCATACGAGCAGTACTTC.

The chain employs TRBV7-8 and TRBJ1-2; 7 bases are a match to TRBD1. V was clipped by 5 bases and J by 8 bases; unmatched bases: 11. Germline V gene lookup returns CDR1 SGHVS and CDR2 FQNEAQ. CDR3 length equals 14 residues. The CDR3 sequence: CASSPSTGFGGYTF. For the CDR3, the DNA is TGTGCCAGCAGCCCCTCGACAGGGTTCGGGGGCTACACCTTC. Combining the CDR3 with reference TRBV7-8 and TRBJ1-2 gives the whole variable domain GAGVSQSPRYKVAKRGQDVALRCDPISGHVSLFWYQQALGQGPEFLTYFQNEAQLDKSGLPSDRFFAERPEGSVSTLKIQRTQQEDSAVYLCASSPSTGFGGYTFGSGTRLTVV.

This chain joins TRBV4-3 and TRBJ2-1; no firm D call. Germline V gene lookup returns CDR1 LGHNA and CDR2 YSLEER. V was pared by 4 bases and J by 6 bases, with 13 bases between. The CDR3 consists of 14 residues. The CDR3 loop reads CASSPEYSSNEQFF. DNA for the CDR3: TGCGCCAGCAGCCCCGAGTACTCTAGCAATGAGCAGTTCTTC.

The V call is TRBV7-2, the J call TRBJ1-6; perhaps TRBD1 as D (5 bases). Germline CDR1 SGHTA, CDR2 FQGNSA. Trimming left V 5 bases short and J 7 bases short, with 15 bases between. There are 15 residues in the CDR3. In DNA, the CDR3 is TGTGCCAGCAGCGGACAACTTTTGGGGAATTCACCCCTCCACTTT. Amino acid sequence: CASSGQLLGNSPLHF.

This clone was observed a few times. The CDR3 DNA is TGTGCCAGCAGCGGGGAACCCAATCAGCCCCAGCATTTT. Translation gives CASSGEPNQPQHF. The chain has TRBV2 and TRBJ1-5; D not resolved. The CDR3 is made up of 13 amino acids. The V gene's germline CDR1 is SNHLY and CDR2 FYNNEI. V lost 6 bases and J 3 bases, leaving 9 bases between the germline ends.

V usage is TRBV28 and J usage is TRBJ2-3; TRBD2 matches at 12 bases. Trimming took 7 bases from V and 3 from J; bases not matched to a gene: 17. CDR1 and CDR2 from the germline V gene are MDHEN and SYDVKM. This CDR3 is built from 19 residues. The CDR3: CASNRWGRTSGGLTDTQYF. For the CDR3, the DNA is TGTGCCAGCAATAGATGGGGCCGAACTAGCGGGGGGTTGACAGATACGCAGTATTTT.

The chain combines TRBV28 with TRBJ2-5; D remains ambiguous. Trimming took 5 bases from V and 7 from J, leaving 14 bases between them. Germline V gene data show CDR1 as MDHEN and CDR2 as SYDVKM. CDR3 length: 13 residues. The DNA for the CDR3 is TGTGCCAGCAGTACCGACCAGATCGGGACCCAGTACTTC. Translated: CASSTDQIGTQYF.

The genes are TRBV7-6 and TRBJ1-3; no definite D call. V was trimmed by 1 base and J by 4 bases, leaving 5 bases between them. The length of the CDR3 is 13 residues. Germline CDR1 is SGHVS and CDR2 is FNYEAQ. CDR3 amino acids: CASSLERGNTIYF. The CDR3 DNA is TGTGCCAGCAGCTTAGAGAGAGGAAACACCATATATTTT.